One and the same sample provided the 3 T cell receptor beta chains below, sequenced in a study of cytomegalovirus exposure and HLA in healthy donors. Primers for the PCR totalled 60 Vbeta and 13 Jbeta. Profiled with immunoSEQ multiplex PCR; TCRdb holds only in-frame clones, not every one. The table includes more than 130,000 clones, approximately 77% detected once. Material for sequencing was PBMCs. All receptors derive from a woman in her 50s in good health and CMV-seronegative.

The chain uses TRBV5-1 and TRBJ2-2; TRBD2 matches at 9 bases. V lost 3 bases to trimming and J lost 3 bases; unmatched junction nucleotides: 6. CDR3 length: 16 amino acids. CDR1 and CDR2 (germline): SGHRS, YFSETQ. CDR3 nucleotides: TGCGCCAGCAGCTCGAGCGGGGGGCATGACACCGGGGAGCTGTTTTTT. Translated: CASSSSGGHDTGELFF.

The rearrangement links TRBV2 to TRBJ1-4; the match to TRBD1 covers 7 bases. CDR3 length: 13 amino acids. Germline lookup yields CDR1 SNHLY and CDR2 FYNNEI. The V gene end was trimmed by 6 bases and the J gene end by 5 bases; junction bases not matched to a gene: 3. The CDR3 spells CASSGTVNEKLFF. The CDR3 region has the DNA TGTGCCAGCAGCGGGACAGTAAATGAAAAACTGTTTTTT.

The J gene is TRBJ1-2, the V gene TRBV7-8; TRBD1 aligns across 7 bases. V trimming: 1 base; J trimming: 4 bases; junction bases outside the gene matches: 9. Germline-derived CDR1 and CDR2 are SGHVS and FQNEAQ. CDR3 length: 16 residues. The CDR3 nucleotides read TGTGCCAGCAGCTTAGTAGGCGCCAGGGGGTTCTATGGCTACACCTTC. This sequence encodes CASSLVGARGFYGYTF.